This T cell receptor (beta chain) was observed in a study of blood T cell repertoires in COVID-19. Study-level information: The samples span acute and convalescent COVID-19 from the United States, Italy and Spain.

CDR1 is LNHDA and CDR2 is SQIVND in the germline V gene (reference sequence). This CDR3 is built from 18 residues. Unmatched junction bases numbered 14, after V lost 2 bases and J lost 6 bases. This table comes from immunoSEQ multiplex PCR, and its TCRdb copy is limited to in-frame clones, with some not included. Of approximately 240,000 clones listed, 92% are singletons. The sample taken for sequencing was peripheral blood. The V gene is TRBV19, the J gene TRBJ2-3, with TRBD2 identical over 10 bases. This clonotype was sampled from a man between 25 and 39 years old with COVID-19, enrolled during active disease. CDR3 coding DNA: TGTGCCAGTAGTATACCGGGTCTGACTAGCGGGCCTTGGGATACGCAGTATTTT. It encodes CASSIPGLTSGPWDTQYF.